What follows are 23 T cell receptor beta chains derived from one specimen sequenced in a study of T cells after somatic rescue of genetic block. Clones were sequenced by immunoSEQ multiplex PCR, and TCRdb holds only the in-frame ones, with some missing. The repertoire holds some 68,000 clones, with roughly 93% as singletons. Input material: peripheral blood mononuclear cells (PBMCs). The receptors derive from a man aged 30-40 years.

The chain couples TRBV9 to TRBJ2-2, with D tentatively TRBD1 (5 bases). The V end was cut by 4 bases, the J end by 5 bases, with 21 bases between. There are 17 residues in the CDR3. Germline V gives CDR1 SGDLS, CDR2 YYNGEE. The chain's CDR3 is CASSQEPGQGETGELFF. Written as DNA, the CDR3 is TGTGCCAGCAGCCAAGAACCGGGCCAGGGCGAAACCGGGGAGCTGTTTTTT.

This chain links TRBV7-6 with TRBJ2-2, with D uncertain. Germline CDR1 and CDR2: SGHVS and FNYEAQ. Trimming took 2 bases from V and 4 from J, leaving 11 bases between them. CDR3 size: 15 residues. The CDR3 DNA is TGTGCCAGCAGCTTACGGTATCGTAGCACCGGGGAGCTGTTTTTT. Its translation: CASSLRYRSTGELFF. Full variable domain (remainder filled in from reference TRBV7-6 and TRBJ2-2): GAGVSQSPRYKVTKRGQDVALRCDPISGHVSLYWYRQALGQGPEFLTYFNYEAQQDKSGLPNDRFSAERPEGSISTLTIQRTEQRDSAMYRCASSLRYRSTGELFFGEGSRLTVL.

A single count supports this clone. The chain links TRBV11-2 to TRBJ2-7; perhaps TRBD1 as D (7 bases). The CDR3 sequence is 15 residues long. V was cut by 4 bases and J by 0 bases, with 13 bases left in between. Germline lookup yields CDR1 SGHAT and CDR2 FQNNGV. The CDR3 nucleotides read TGTGCCAGCAGCTCCCAGGGGGGAGGCTCCTACGAGCAGTACTTC. Translating it yields CASSSQGGGSYEQYF.

The chain uses TRBV4-1 and TRBJ2-5, with D hard to call. This CDR3 has 15 residues. CDR1 and CDR2 from the germline V gene are MGHRA and YSYEKL. V was clipped by 1 base and J by 4 bases, with 13 bases between them. The CDR3 protein is CASSQASLGRETQYF. The DNA of the CDR3 is TGCGCCAGCAGCCAAGCTAGTTTAGGGCGAGAGACCCAGTACTTC.

V and J are TRBV7-9 and TRBJ1-4; D unclear. This CDR3 is built from 13 residues. V gave up 11 bases and J gave up 8 bases, with 18 bases separating them. In germline, CDR1 is SEHNR, CDR2 FQNEAQ (reference sequence). CDR3 region: CAVTLAPGEKLFF. DNA for the CDR3: TGTGCCGTAACCCTCGCCCCGGGCGAAAAACTGTTTTTT.

To note about this clone: Mismatch with germline at one junction end may stem from a read error. The chain is built from TRBV14 and TRBJ2-4, with 7 positions matching TRBD1. The CDR3 loop spans 14 amino acids. CDR1 is SGHDN and CDR2 is FVKESK in the germline V gene. The CDR3 loop reads CASSLGTATNIQYF. For the CDR3, the DNA is TGTGCCAGCAGCCTCGGGACAGCCACAAACATTCAGTACTTC.

The chain joins TRBV7-2 to TRBJ2-7; D is uncertain. Per germline, CDR1 SGHTA and CDR2 FQGNSA. The CDR3 contains 14 residues. V was trimmed by 1 base and J by 6 bases, leaving 13 bases between them. The CDR3 here is CASSLVGSSGEQYF. CDR3 bases: TGTGCCAGCAGCTTAGTGGGGTCGTCGGGCGAGCAGTACTTC.

CDR3 sequence (DNA): TGTGCCAGCAGCCAAGATTGGACTAGCGGGGGCCCAGAAACCCAGTACTTC. Translating gives CASSQDWTSGGPETQYF. V is TRBV4-2 and J is TRBJ2-5; TRBD2 agrees at 13 bases. The V gene end was trimmed by 0 bases and the J gene end by 8 bases; junction bases not matched to a gene: 9. Germline values: CDR1 LGHNA, CDR2 YNFKEQ. CDR3 size: 17 residues.

V gene TRBV19 combines with J gene TRBJ2-1, with a possible D match to TRBD1 (6 bases). The CDR3 is 13 residues long. Trimming removed 3 bases at V and 7 bases at J, with 10 bases between. Germline-derived CDR1 and CDR2 are LNHDA and SQIVND (reference sequence). CDR3 bases: TGTGCCAGTAGTATCGGGACAAAGAATGAGCAGTTCTTC. Translated, it gives CASSIGTKNEQFF.

The rearrangement links TRBV25-1 to TRBJ2-7; a possible D gene is TRBD2 (5 bases). The V gene's germline CDR1 is MGHDK and CDR2 SYGVNS. V gave up 3 bases and J gave up 1 base, with 13 bases separating them. CDR3 size: 15 residues. CDR3 in DNA: TGTGCCAGCAGTGACCACGGGATACCGTCCTACGAGCAGTACTTC. Its protein product is CASSDHGIPSYEQYF.

V and J are TRBV28 and TRBJ2-2; no reliable D call. Between the trimmed V and J ends, which lost 2 bases and 4 bases, there was a span of 2 bases. The germline CDR1 and CDR2 sequences are MDHEN and SYDVKM. The CDR3 length is 12 residues. The CDR3 sequence: CASSLRTGELFF. CDR3 DNA sequence: TGTGCCAGCAGTTTACGCACCGGGGAGCTGTTTTTT.

This chain links TRBV9 with TRBJ2-7; D might be TRBD2 (6 bases). This CDR3 region has 17 residues. With 1 base removed from V and 4 bases from J, the gap between germline ends came to 21 bases. CDR1 and CDR2 (germline): SGDLS, YYNGEE. The CDR3 protein is CASSVRPGGEGPYEQYF. The CDR3 DNA reads as TGTGCCAGCAGCGTAAGGCCCGGGGGTGAGGGCCCGTACGAGCAGTACTTC.

The rearrangement links TRBV14 to TRBJ1-2, with D unclear. The CDR3 covers 13 residues. In germline, CDR1 is SGHDN, CDR2 FVKESK. V was shortened by 4 bases and J by 4 bases, with 10 bases between the two germline ends. The CDR3 region is CASSPLPSYGYTF. In nucleotides, the CDR3 is TGTGCCAGCAGCCCCCTCCCCTCCTATGGCTACACCTTC.

V gene TRBV7-8 combines with J gene TRBJ1-1; D is uncertain. V was clipped by 5 bases and J by 4 bases, with 17 bases between them. CDR1 SGHVS and CDR2 FQNEAQ come from the germline V gene. The CDR3 runs to 15 residues. The CDR3 DNA reads TGTGCCAGCAGCGTTTTATCAGTTCCGGGCACTGAAGCTTTCTTT. This codes for CASSVLSVPGTEAFF.

CDR3 in DNA: TGTGCCAGCAGTGATGGGACAGGAGTTCAGCCCCAGCATTTT. This translates into CASSDGTGVQPQHF. The chain recombines TRBV2 with TRBJ1-5; TRBD1 matches at 8 bases. This CDR3 is 14 amino acids long. Losses at the gene ends were 3 bases for V and 6 bases for J; bases not matched to a gene: 4. CDR1 SNHLY and CDR2 FYNNEI come from the germline V gene. Together with reference TRBV2 and TRBJ1-5, the CDR3 gives the full variable domain: EPEVTQTPSHQVTQMGQEVILRCVPISNHLYFYWYRQILGQKVEFLVSFYNNEISEKSEIFDDQFSVERPDGSNFTLKIRSTKLEDSAMYFCASSDGTGVQPQHFGDGTRLSIL.

This clone was seen just once. The rearrangement joins TRBV19 to TRBJ2-7; TRBD1 agrees at 7 bases. Germline CDR1 is LNHDA and CDR2 is SQIVND (reference sequence). The CDR3 is made up of 13 amino acids. J was trimmed by 4 bases and V by 5 bases; bases with no gene match: 5. For the CDR3, the DNA is TGTGCCAGTAGTTCAACAGGGGTTTACGAGCAGTACTTC. This encodes CASSSTGVYEQYF.

The chain has TRBV25-1 and TRBJ2-1; no reliable D call. V lost 2 bases and J lost 4, with 3 bases in between. CDR1 MGHDK and CDR2 SYGVNS come from the germline V gene. CDR3 length: 12 residues. In DNA, the CDR3 is TGTGCCAGCAGTGAAGGGTACAATGAGCAGTTCTTC. This translates into CASSEGYNEQFF.

This chain uses TRBV5-1 with TRBJ1-2; D uncertain. CDR3 length equals 14 residues. CDR1 and CDR2 (germline): SGHRS, YFSETQ. Trimming removed 0 bases from V and 2 bases from J, with 8 bases in between. The CDR3 nucleotides are TGCGCCAGCAGCTTGGCCGCAGAGAACTATGGCTACACCTTC. Translated: CASSLAAENYGYTF. Full variable domain (missing parts from reference TRBV5-1 and TRBJ1-2): KAGVTQTPRYLIKTRGQQVTLSCSPISGHRSVSWYQQTPGQGLQFLFEYFSETQRNKGNFPGRFSGRQFSNSRSEMNVSTLELGDSALYLCASSLAAENYGYTFGSGTRLTVV.

This clone has just a few counts. V usage is TRBV27 and J usage is TRBJ2-7; TRBD2 matches 12 bases. Losses at the gene ends were 5 bases for V and 7 bases for J; bases not matched to a gene: 9. The CDR3 runs to 15 residues. The V gene's germline CDR1 is MNHEY and CDR2 SMNVEV (reference sequence). The CDR3 spells CASSPRLAGDREQYF. CDR3 coding DNA: TGTGCCAGCAGTCCCCGACTAGCGGGAGATCGAGAGCAGTACTTC.

V and J are TRBV4-2 and TRBJ2-1, with D perhaps TRBD1 (5 bases). The V gene's germline CDR1 is LGHNA and CDR2 YNFKEQ. Trimming shortened V by 0 bases and J by 5 bases, and 17 bases separated the two germline ends. This CDR3 comprises 17 residues. Written as DNA, the CDR3 is TGTGCCAGCAGCCAAGATTCAGGGCCCTCTCCTAACAATGAGCAGTTCTTC. Translated, it gives CASSQDSGPSPNNEQFF.

The rearrangement uses TRBV30 and TRBJ2-5; D unresolved. This CDR3 region has 13 residues. Deletions cut 8 bases from V and 5 bases from J, with 18 bases between. Looked up from germline, CDR1 is GTSNPN and CDR2 is SVGIG (reference sequence). The CDR3 nucleotides are TGTGCCGGAGCACATGGGGTGGGGGAGACCCAGTACTTC. Protein sequence: CAGAHGVGETQYF. Based on the CDR3 plus reference TRBV30 and TRBJ2-5, the full variable domain is SQTIHQWPATLVQPVGSPLSLECTVEGTSNPNLYWYRQAAGRGLQLLFYSVGIGQISSEVPQNLSASRPQDRQFILSSKKLLLSDSGFYLCAGAHGVGETQYFGPGTRLLVL.

V is TRBV5-4 and J is TRBJ1-1, with 9 bases lining up with TRBD1. Germline V lookup: CDR1 SGHNT, CDR2 YYREEE (reference sequence). The V segment lost 3 bases and the J segment 1 base; nucleotides outside the gene matches: 1. The CDR3 is 14 amino acids. The CDR3 loop is CASSYRGPNTEAFF. For the CDR3, the DNA is TGTGCCAGCAGCTACAGGGGGCCGAACACTGAAGCTTTCTTT.

V and J are TRBV19 and TRBJ2-2, with TRBD2 identical over 10 bases. This CDR3 is built from 19 residues. Germline-derived CDR1 and CDR2 are LNHDA and SQIVND (reference sequence). Germline trimming cut 5 bases from V and 5 bases from J; bases unmatched to any gene: 17. CDR3 in amino acids: CASSGSGLAALMGTGELFF. The CDR3, as DNA: TGTGCCAGTAGTGGGTCAGGACTAGCGGCTCTGATGGGGACCGGGGAGCTGTTTTTT. Complete variable domain (other parts from reference TRBV19 and TRBJ2-2): DGGITQSPKYLFRKEGQNVTLSCEQNLNHDAMYWYRQDPGQGLRLIYYSQIVNDFQKGDIAEGYSVSREKKESFPLTVTSAQKNPTAFYLCASSGSGLAALMGTGELFFGEGSRLTVL.